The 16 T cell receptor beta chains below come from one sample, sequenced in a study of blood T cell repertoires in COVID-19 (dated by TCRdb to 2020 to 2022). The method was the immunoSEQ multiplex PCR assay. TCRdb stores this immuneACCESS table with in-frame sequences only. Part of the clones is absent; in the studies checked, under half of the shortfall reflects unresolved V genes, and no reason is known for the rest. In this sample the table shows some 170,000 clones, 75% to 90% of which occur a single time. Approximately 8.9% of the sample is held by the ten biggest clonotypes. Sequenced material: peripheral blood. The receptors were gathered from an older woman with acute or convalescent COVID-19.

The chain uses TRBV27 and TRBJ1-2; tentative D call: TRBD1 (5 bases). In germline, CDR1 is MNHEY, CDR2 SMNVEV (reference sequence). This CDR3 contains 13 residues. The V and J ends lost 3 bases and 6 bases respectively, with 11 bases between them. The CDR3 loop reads CASSFRAGNGYTF. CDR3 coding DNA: TGTGCCAGCAGTTTTAGGGCAGGGAATGGCTACACCTTC.

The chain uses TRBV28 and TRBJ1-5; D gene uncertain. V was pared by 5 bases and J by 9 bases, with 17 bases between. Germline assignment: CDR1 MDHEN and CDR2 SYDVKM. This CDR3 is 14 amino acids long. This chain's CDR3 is CASSPDGRTGPQHF. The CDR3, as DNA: TGTGCCAGCAGTCCGGACGGCAGGACTGGGCCCCAGCATTTT.

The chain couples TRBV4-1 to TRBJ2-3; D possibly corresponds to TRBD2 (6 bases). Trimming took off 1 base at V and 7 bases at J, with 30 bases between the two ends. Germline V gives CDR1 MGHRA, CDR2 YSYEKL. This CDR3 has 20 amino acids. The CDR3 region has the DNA TGCGCCAGCAGCCAAGCGTTAGCGGCGGAGATATATCGGGTTGGATATACGCAGTATTTT. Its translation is CASSQALAAEIYRVGYTQYF.

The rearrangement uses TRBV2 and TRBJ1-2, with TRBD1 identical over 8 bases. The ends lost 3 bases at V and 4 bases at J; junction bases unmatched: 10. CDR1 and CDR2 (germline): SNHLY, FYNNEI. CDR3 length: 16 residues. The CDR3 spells CASSEVPTGGLYGYTF. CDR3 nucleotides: TGTGCCAGCAGTGAGGTTCCCACAGGGGGACTCTATGGCTACACCTTC.

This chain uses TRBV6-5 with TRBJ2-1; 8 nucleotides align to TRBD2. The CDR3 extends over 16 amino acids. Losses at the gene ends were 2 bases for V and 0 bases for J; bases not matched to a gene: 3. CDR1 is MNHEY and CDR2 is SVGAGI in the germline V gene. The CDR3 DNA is TGTGCCAGCAGTTACACGGGACTAGGCTCCTACAATGAGCAGTTCTTC. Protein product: CASSYTGLGSYNEQFF.

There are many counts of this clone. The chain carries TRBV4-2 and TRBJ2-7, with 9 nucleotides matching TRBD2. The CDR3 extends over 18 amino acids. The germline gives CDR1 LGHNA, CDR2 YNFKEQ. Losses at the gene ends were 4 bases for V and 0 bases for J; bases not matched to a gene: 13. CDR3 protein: CASSPTYGTSRRSYEQYF. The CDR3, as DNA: TGTGCCAGCAGCCCGACCTACGGGACTAGCCGCCGCTCCTACGAGCAGTACTTC.

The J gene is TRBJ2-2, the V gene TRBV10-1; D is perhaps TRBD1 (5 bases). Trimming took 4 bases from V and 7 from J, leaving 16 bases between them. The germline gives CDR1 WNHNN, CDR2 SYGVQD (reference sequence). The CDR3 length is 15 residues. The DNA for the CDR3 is TGCGCCAGCAGTGGGGTTTACGGCGACAGCGGGGAGCTGTTTTTT. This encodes CASSGVYGDSGELFF.

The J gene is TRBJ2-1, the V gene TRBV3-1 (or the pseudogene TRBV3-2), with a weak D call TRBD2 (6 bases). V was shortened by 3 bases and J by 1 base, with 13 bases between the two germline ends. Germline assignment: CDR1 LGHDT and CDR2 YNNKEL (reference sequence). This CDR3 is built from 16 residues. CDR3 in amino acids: CASSHVKTRSYNEQFF. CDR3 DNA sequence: TGTGCCAGCAGCCACGTGAAGACTAGGTCCTACAATGAGCAGTTCTTC.

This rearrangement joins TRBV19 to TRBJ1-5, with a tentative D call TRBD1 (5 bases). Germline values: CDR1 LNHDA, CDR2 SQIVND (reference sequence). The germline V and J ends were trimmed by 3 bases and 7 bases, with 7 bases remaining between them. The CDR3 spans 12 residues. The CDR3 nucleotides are TGTGCCAGTAGTATCACAGGACAGCCCCAGCATTTT. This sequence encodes CASSITGQPQHF.

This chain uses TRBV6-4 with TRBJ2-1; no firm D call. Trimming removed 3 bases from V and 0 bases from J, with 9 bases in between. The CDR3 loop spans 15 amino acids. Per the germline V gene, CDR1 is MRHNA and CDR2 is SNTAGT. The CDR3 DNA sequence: TGTGCCAGCAGTGAAGACTGGAGCTCCTACAATGAGCAGTTCTTC. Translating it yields CASSEDWSSYNEQFF.

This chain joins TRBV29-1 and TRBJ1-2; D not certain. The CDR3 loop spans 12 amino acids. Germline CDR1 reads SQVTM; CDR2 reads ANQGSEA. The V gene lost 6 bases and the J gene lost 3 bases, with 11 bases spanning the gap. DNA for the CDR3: TGCAGCGTGGAGGCGGGTTACTATGGCTACACCTTC. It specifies CSVEAGYYGYTF.

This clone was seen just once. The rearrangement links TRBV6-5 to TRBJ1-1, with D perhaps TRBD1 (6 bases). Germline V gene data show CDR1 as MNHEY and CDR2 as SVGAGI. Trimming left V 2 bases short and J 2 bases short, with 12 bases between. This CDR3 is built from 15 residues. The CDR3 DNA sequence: TGTGCCAGCAGTTACCGCGGGGGCTCCAACACTGAAGCTTTCTTT. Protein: CASSYRGGSNTEAFF.

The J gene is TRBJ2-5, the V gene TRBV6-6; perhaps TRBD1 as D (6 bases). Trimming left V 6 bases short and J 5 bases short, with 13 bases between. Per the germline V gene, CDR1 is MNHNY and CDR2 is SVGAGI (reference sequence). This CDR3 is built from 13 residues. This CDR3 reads CASRIQGVETQYF. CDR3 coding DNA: TGTGCCAGCAGAATACAGGGTGTGGAGACCCAGTACTTC.

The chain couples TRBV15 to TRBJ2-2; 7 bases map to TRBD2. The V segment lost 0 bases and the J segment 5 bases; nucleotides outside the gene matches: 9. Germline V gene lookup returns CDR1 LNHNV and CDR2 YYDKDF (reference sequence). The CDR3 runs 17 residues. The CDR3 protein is CATSRDLAGVGTGELFF. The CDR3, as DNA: TGTGCCACCAGCAGAGATCTTGCGGGAGTAGGGACCGGGGAGCTGTTTTTT.

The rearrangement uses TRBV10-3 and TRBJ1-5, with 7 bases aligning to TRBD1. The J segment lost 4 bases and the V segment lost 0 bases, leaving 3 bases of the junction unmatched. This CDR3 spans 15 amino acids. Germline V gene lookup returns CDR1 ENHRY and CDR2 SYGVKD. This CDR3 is CAISESLGQNQPQHF. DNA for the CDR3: TGTGCCATCAGTGAGTCATTGGGACAGAATCAGCCCCAGCATTTT.

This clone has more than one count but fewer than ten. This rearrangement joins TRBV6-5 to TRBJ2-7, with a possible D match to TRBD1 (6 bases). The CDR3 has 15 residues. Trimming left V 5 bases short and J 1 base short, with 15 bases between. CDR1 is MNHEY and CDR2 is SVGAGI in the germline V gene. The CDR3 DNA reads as TGTGCCAGCAGTATTGGACAGACCTTATCCTACGAGCAGTACTTC. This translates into CASSIGQTLSYEQYF.